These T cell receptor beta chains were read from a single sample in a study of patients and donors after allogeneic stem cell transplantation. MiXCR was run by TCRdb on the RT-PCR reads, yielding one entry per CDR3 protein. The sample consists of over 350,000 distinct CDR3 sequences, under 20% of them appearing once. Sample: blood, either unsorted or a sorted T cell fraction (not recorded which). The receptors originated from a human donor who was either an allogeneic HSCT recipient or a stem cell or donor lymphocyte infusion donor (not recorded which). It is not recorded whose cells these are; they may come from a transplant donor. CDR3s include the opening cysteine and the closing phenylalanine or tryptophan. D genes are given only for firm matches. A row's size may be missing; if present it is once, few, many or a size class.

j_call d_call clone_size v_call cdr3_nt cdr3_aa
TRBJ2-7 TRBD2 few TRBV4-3 TGCGCCAGCAGCCGGGAGGGAGCGGGGGGCTCCTACGAGCAGTACTTC CASSREGAGGSYEQYF
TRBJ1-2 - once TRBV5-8 TGTGCCAGCAGCTCGCCGGACTATGGCTACACCTTC CASSSPDYGYTF
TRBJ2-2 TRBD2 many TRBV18 TGTGCCAGCTCACCACCCGGACTAGCGGGGACCACCGGGGAGCTGTTTTTT CASSPPGLAGTTGELFF
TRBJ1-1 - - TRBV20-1 TGCAGTGCCCCCAGGAGCTTGGAGAAGAACACTGAAGCTTTCTTT CSAPRSLEKNTEAFF
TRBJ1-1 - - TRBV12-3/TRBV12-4 TGTGCCAGCAGTTTAGCGGCAGGGCTAAATGAAGCTTTCTTT CASSLAAGLNEAFF
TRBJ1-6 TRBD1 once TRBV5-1 TGCGCCAGCAGCTCAGGATATGGACAGGGAGGATCACCCCTCCACTTT CASSSGYGQGGSPLHF
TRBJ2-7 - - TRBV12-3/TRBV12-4 TGTGCCAGCAGTCCTCTTTACGGCTCCTACGAGCAGTACTTC CASSPLYGSYEQYF
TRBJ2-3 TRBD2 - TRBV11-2 TGTGCCAGCAGCTTTAGGGTAGCGGGGGTAACTAGCACAGATACGCAGTATTTT CASSFRVAGVTSTDTQYF
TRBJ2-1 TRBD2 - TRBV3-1 TGTGCCAGCAGCCGGACTAGCGGGAGGAGAAATGAGCAGTTCTTC CASSRTSGRRNEQFF
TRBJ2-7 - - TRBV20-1 TGCAGTGCTAGAGATGCCGGCGAGCAGTACTTC CSARDAGEQYF
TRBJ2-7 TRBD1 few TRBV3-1 TGTGCCAGCAGCCAGCAGGGGGCGACTAGCTACGAGCAGTACTTC CASSQQGATSYEQYF
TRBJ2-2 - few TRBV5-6 TGTGCCAGCAGCAACACCGCGAACACCGGGGAGCTGTTTTTT CASSNTANTGELFF
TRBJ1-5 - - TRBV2 TGTGCCAGCAATTTTGGACGGCTCAATCAGCCCCAGCATTTT CASNFGRLNQPQHF
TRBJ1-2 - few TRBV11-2 TGTGCCAGCTGGTCCGGGAGGTTGCGTGGCTACACCTTC CASWSGRLRGYTF
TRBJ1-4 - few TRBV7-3 TGTGCCAGCAGCTTAAGCACTAATGAAAAACTGTTTTTT CASSLSTNEKLFF
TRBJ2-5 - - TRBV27 TGTGCCAGCAGTTTAAGTGGAAGGAAAGAGACCCAGTACTTC CASSLSGRKETQYF
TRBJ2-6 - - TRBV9 TGTGCCAGCAGCGTAGCTGGGGCCAACGTCCTGACTTTC CASSVAGANVLTF
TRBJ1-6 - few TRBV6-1 TGTGCCACAAGACAGTATAGTAATTCACCCCTCCACTTT CATRQYSNSPLHF
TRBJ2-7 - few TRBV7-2 TGTGCCAGCAGCTTTGCCCCCACGGAGTACGAGCAGTACTTC CASSFAPTEYEQYF
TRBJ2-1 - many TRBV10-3 TGTGCCATCAGTCATCTAGGGGGCAATGAGCAGTTCTTC CAISHLGGNEQFF
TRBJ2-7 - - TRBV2 TGTGCCAGCCTGGGGGGGGCTGGGTACGAGCAGTACTTC CASLGGAGYEQYF
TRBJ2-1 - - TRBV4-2 TGTGCCAGCAGCCAAGGACTCGTTTACAATGAGCAGTTCTTC CASSQGLVYNEQFF
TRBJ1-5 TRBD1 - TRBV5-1 TGCGCCAGCTCTCCGACAGGGCAATCCCACAATCAGCCCCAGCATTTT CASSPTGQSHNQPQHF